These 4 T cell receptor beta chains were all obtained from the same sample, sequenced in a study of blood T cell repertoires in COVID-19. Using immunoSEQ multiplex PCR, the repertoire was profiled, and TCRdb retains in-frame clones only, with some absent. This table has around 120,000 clones, approximately 80% appearing once. Sequenced input: peripheral blood. The origin of the receptors is a man aged 65-85 years with acute or convalescent COVID-19.

The CDR3 is CASRHLRSPNYGYTF. The DNA for the CDR3 is TGTGCCAGTAGACACCTCCGGTCGCCTAACTATGGCTACACCTTC. The gene calls are TRBV5-6 and TRBJ1-2; D ambiguous. This CDR3 spans 15 amino acids. The ends were cut back, 8 bases at V and 0 bases at J, with 17 bases in the middle. Per the germline V gene, CDR1 is SGHDT and CDR2 is YYEEEE.

This clone occurred a few times. The rearrangement joins TRBV10-1 to TRBJ1-2; the D is unclear. Trimming removed 3 bases at V and 3 bases at J, with 8 bases between. CDR3 length equals 13 residues. In germline, CDR1 is WNHNN, CDR2 SYGVQD (reference sequence). The CDR3 sequence: CASSDTVDYGYTF. The CDR3 coding sequence is TGCGCCAGCAGTGATACGGTGGACTATGGCTACACCTTC.

This chain uses TRBV5-6 with TRBJ1-2, with 7 bases that match TRBD1. J was trimmed by 2 bases and V by 6 bases; bases with no gene match: 7. This CDR3 has 14 amino acids. The germline gives CDR1 SGHDT, CDR2 YYEEEE. As DNA, the CDR3 is TGTGCCAGCACCCGGACAGGACCAAACTATGGCTACACCTTC. Protein product: CASTRTGPNYGYTF. Drawing the rest from reference TRBV5-6 and TRBJ1-2, the complete variable domain is DAGVTQSPTHLIKTRGQQVTLRCSPKSGHDTVSWYQQALGQGPQFIFQYYEEEERQRGNFPDRFSGHQFPNYSSELNVNALLLGDSALYLCASTRTGPNYGYTFGSGTRLTVV.

Worth noting for this clone: This same CDR3 is encoded by further DNA sequences in the sample. CDR3 DNA: TGTGCCAGCAGCCTAGGGGGCGGTGGCTACACCTTC. Its protein product is CASSLGGGGYTF. This chain joins TRBV7-2 and TRBJ1-2; 7 bases align to TRBD1. Germline-derived CDR1 and CDR2 are SGHTA and FQGNSA. The CDR3 spans 12 residues. With 5 bases clipped from V and 7 bases from J, the junction kept 4 bases outside the gene matches.